The T cell receptor beta chain under discussion was sequenced for a study of metastatic and nonmetastatic thyroid tumors. Study-level background: Repertoires from malignant and benign thyroid patients were compared across blood and tumor or nodule tissue.

TCRdb re-processed the PCR reads through MiXCR. The sample carries tens of thousands of clones, about 16% recorded once. Germline loops: CDR1 SGHNT, CDR2 YENEEA. The CDR3 covers 18 residues. The V gene end was trimmed by 1 base and the J gene end by 2 bases; junction bases not matched to a gene: 8. This clone was observed many times. Thyroid surgery was preceded by no treatment in any patient. Sequencing was performed on blood. V is TRBV11-3 and J is TRBJ2-1, with 10 bases identical to TRBD2. The TCR was taken from a male donor with papillary thyroid cancer or a benign thyroid nodule (not recorded which). Some clones in this sample may be carry-over from other donors' samples. The CDR3 coding sequence is TGTGCCAGCAGCTTAGGTCTTAGCGGGGGGTCCGCCTACAATGAGCAGTTCTTC. Translating it yields CASSLGLSGGSAYNEQFF.